This TCR beta chain was observed in a study of monozygotic twins with inflammatory bowel disease. Whole-study findings and limits: The study found lower TCRbeta diversity (inverse Simpson) in IBD patients than in healthy co-twins.

Both TCRalpha and TCRbeta cDNA were subjected to two nested PCRs lasting around 15 and 10 cycles. Reanalyzing the 5' RACE reads, TCRdb keeps one entry per CDR3 protein, without DNA. Recorded for this sample: 350,000 to 500,000 distinct CDR3 sequences. Germline V gene data show CDR1 as SGHDT and CDR2 as YYEEEE. The CDR3 totals 13 residues. On this clonotype: Its antigen is unknown.

The origin of this receptor is a human donor with ulcerative colitis or Crohn's disease, or a healthy co-twin of an affected twin (not recorded which). The gene calls are TRBV5-6 and TRBJ2-3. Source material: blood. CDR3 loop: CASNLRHTDTQYF.